The rows below give T cell receptor beta chains drawn from one sample of a study of cytomegalovirus exposure and HLA in healthy donors. Assay used: immunoSEQ multiplex PCR; TCRdb lists only in-frame clones, some missing. The table lists some 160,000 clones, 70% to 85% of them singletons. Sequenced sample: PBMCs. These TCRs come from a male donor in good health and CMV-seronegative. CDR3s include the opening cysteine and the closing phenylalanine or tryptophan. Fields, in order: V gene, CDR3 protein.

TRBV18 | CASSRTGGDTEAFF
TRBV30 | CAWSYPGQGRYGYTF
TRBV7-9 | CASSLGTGGFYEQYF
TRBV5-8 | CASSSDRFPYNEQFF
TRBV6-1 | CASSEARPNTGELFF
TRBV6-6 | CASRGQSNYGYTF
TRBV5-8 | CASSLTSGARTEAFF
TRBV6-1 | CASLLTGFNQPQHF
TRBV6-5 | CASNPRAGVGYGYTF
TRBV2 | CARTTNTDTQYF
TRBV7-8 | CASSWRIVPGLAATGELFF
TRBV28 | CACSSDRGNQPQHF
TRBV9 | CASSVVQGGGYTF
TRBV13 | CASRHRGMAYEQYF
TRBV7-7 | CASSSTISGRETQYF
TRBV5-5 | CASSLAVTGNQPQHF
TRBV7-6 | CASSLAGTGGSYEQYF
TRBV27 | CASSLAGRVFDEQYF
TRBV6-5 | CASSQTSGRYEQYF
TRBV7-9 | CSSSLKTGGRDEQFF
TRBV9 | CASSPRDYVYEQYF
TRBV4-3 | CASSQGLAETDTQYF
TRBV27 | CASSRTRGGQSFKQYF
TRBV5-1 | CASSTRDSPYEQYF
TRBV5-6 | CASSLGHGIEQYF
TRBV9 | CASSGLAGGSTDTQYF
TRBV7-2 | CASSVQTSGRTYNEQFF